This T cell receptor (beta chain) comes out of a study of blood T cell repertoires in COVID-19. Background on the study: Donors in the United States, Italy and Spain gave samples during acute or convalescent COVID-19. Nucleic acid was either cDNA or gDNA, and it came from T cells, B-cell-depleted T cells, or PBMCs.

Authors' analysis steps: Scientists estimated how many nucleated cells there were by amplifying reference gene primers. Generated by immunoSEQ multiplex PCR, the TCRdb table keeps only in-frame clones and is missing some. V, J and clone size reflect that table, while D and trimming were determined from the DNA. Of 380,000 or so clones in the sample, 81% are singletons; the top ten hold 1.1%. This clone was seen a few times. The source is a human donor with acute or convalescent COVID-19. The donor label of this sample is uncertain. Sequencing was performed on peripheral blood.

The CDR3 region has the DNA TGTGCCAGCAGCCCTCTTAGATTCCCGGCAGGGGCTAGCCTGAACACTGAAGCTTTCTTT. Translation gives CASSPLRFPAGASLNTEAFF. The V call is TRBV7-8, the J call TRBJ1-1; a possible D gene is TRBD1 (6 bases). Germline CDR1 is SGHVS and CDR2 is FQNEAQ. The V end lost 5 bases, the J end lost 0 bases, and 28 bases lay between the germline ends. The CDR3 runs 20 residues.